Listed below are T cell receptor beta chains from one sample, sequenced in a study of molecular identifiers for immune sequencing clone quantification. TCRdb re-called the PCR reads with MiXCR, one entry per CDR3 protein. The sample records about 300,000 distinct CDR3 sequences, 20% to 25% being singletons. Sequencing was done on a sample of naive CD8+ T cells from blood, with Jurkat cell RNA spiked in. The origin of the receptors is a human donor in good health. Some libraries in this study had Jurkat cell RNA spiked in. Each CDR3 is given with its conserved first and last residue. D genes are given only for firm matches. Size values are once, few and many counts, or a class for expanded clones, and some rows have none.

V: TRBV28; size: NA; D: TRBD1; J: TRBJ1-4; DNA: TGTGCCAGCAGTTCCCAGGGGGCGGTTAATGAAAAACTGTTTTTT; CDR3: CASSSQGAVNEKLFF
V: TRBV5-6; size: many; D: NA; J: TRBJ2-1; DNA: TGTGCCAGCAGCCCCGTGGGCCCCTACAATGAGCAGTTCTTC; CDR3: CASSPVGPYNEQFF
V: TRBV12-3/TRBV12-4; size: NA; D: TRBD2; J: TRBJ2-2; DNA: TGTGCCAGCAGTTTCGGACCGGGGGGGTTTAACGGGGAGCTGTTTTTT; CDR3: CASSFGPGGFNGELFF
V: TRBV10-3; size: NA; D: TRBD2; J: TRBJ2-3; DNA: TGTGCCATCAGTGAAACGGGACTAGCGGGATACACAGATACGCAGTATTTT; CDR3: CAISETGLAGYTDTQYF
V: TRBV20-1; size: NA; D: NA; J: TRBJ2-3; DNA: TGCAGTGCTAGAGATTTGGCCCACTCCGGTAGGCTAAGCACAGATACGCAGTATTTT; CDR3: CSARDLAHSGRLSTDTQYF
V: TRBV5-3; size: few; D: NA; J: TRBJ1-5; DNA: TGTGCCAGCAGGGGTACCTTGGGGAGGAATCAGCCCCAGCATTTT; CDR3: CASRGTLGRNQPQHF
V: TRBV15; size: many; D: TRBD2; J: TRBJ2-1; DNA: TGTGCCACCAGTCGCACTAGCGGGTACAATGAGCAGTTCTTC; CDR3: CATSRTSGYNEQFF
V: TRBV3-1; size: NA; D: NA; J: TRBJ1-5; DNA: TGTGCCAGCAGCCATGGGGGAATAGCGGATCAGCCCCAGCATTTT; CDR3: CASSHGGIADQPQHF
V: TRBV19; size: many; D: TRBD1; J: TRBJ2-6; DNA: TGTGCCAGTAGTATAGTTCGGGACAGGGTCCCTGGGGCCAACGTCCTGACTTTC; CDR3: CASSIVRDRVPGANVLTF
V: TRBV6-5; size: many; D: TRBD1; J: TRBJ2-7; DNA: TGTGCCAGCAGTTCCTTCGAAACAGGGGTCGAGCAGTACTTC; CDR3: CASSSFETGVEQYF
V: TRBV9; size: many; D: NA; J: TRBJ2-6; DNA: TGTGCCAGCAGCGTTTTGTCAGGGGCCAACGTCCTGACTTTC; CDR3: CASSVLSGANVLTF
V: TRBV7-9; size: NA; D: NA; J: TRBJ1-1; DNA: TGTGCCAGCGGCCCACCGGACAGCATGAACACTGAAGCTTTCTTT; CDR3: CASGPPDSMNTEAFF
V: TRBV13; size: many; D: NA; J: TRBJ2-1; DNA: TGTGCCAGCAGCTTAGTGGGCATTGAGCAGTTCTTC; CDR3: CASSLVGIEQFF
V: TRBV7-9; size: many; D: NA; J: TRBJ1-1; DNA: TGTGCCAGCAGCTACGCCGGGACACTGAACACTGAAGCTTTCTTT; CDR3: CASSYAGTLNTEAFF
V: TRBV9; size: many; D: NA; J: TRBJ2-1; DNA: TGTGCCAGCAGCCCCTCCGGGGGCAATGAGCAGTTCTTC; CDR3: CASSPSGGNEQFF
V: TRBV10-2; size: NA; D: TRBD1; J: TRBJ2-1; DNA: TGCGCCAGCAGTGAGACCCGGGACAGGGGGCAGCGGGAGCAGTTCTTC; CDR3: CASSETRDRGQREQFF
V: TRBV4-1; size: NA; D: NA; J: TRBJ2-7; DNA: TGCGCCAGCAGCCACTCGTACACCGCCTTTTCCGAGCAGCACTTC; CDR3: CASSHSYTAFSEQHF
V: TRBV3-1; size: many; D: NA; J: TRBJ1-5; DNA: TGTGCCAGCAGCCCGTCAGGGGTAGCCCAGCCCCAGCATTTT; CDR3: CASSPSGVAQPQHF
V: TRBV5-1; size: NA; D: NA; J: TRBJ2-7; DNA: TGCGCCAGCAGCTTGGAAAGCTTTGACGTGGGCGAGCAGTACTTC; CDR3: CASSLESFDVGEQYF
V: TRBV30; size: many; D: NA; J: TRBJ2-1; DNA: TGTGCCTGGGCACTTATTGGGGATGAGCAGTTCTTC; CDR3: CAWALIGDEQFF
V: TRBV4-3; size: NA; D: NA; J: TRBJ2-1; DNA: TGCGCCAGCAGCCGGAGGGGGAGGCGAGTCTCCTACAATGAGCAGTTCTTC; CDR3: CASSRRGRRVSYNEQFF
V: TRBV12-3/TRBV12-4; size: many; D: TRBD1; J: TRBJ2-6; DNA: TGTGCCAGCAGTTTAGCGCCGTTGGGTAGGACAGGTAGACCTGGGGCCAACGTCCTGACTTTC; CDR3: CASSLAPLGRTGRPGANVLTF
V: TRBV4-1; size: NA; D: NA; J: TRBJ1-5; DNA: TGCGCCGGCAGCCAAGATCATGAACAGCCCCAGCATTTT; CDR3: CAGSQDHEQPQHF
V: TRBV28; size: many; D: NA; J: TRBJ2-3; DNA: TGTGCCAGTCAAGGGGTTTCAGATACGCAGTATTTT; CDR3: CASQGVSDTQYF
V: TRBV29-1; size: few; D: NA; J: TRBJ2-2; DNA: TGCAGCGTTGAGGAGGTTGGGGAGCTGTTTTTT; CDR3: CSVEEVGELFF
V: TRBV6-6; size: many; D: NA; J: TRBJ1-1; DNA: TGTGCCAGCAGTTACTCGGGGGACCTCACTGAAGCTTTCTTT; CDR3: CASSYSGDLTEAFF
V: TRBV19; size: many; D: NA; J: TRBJ1-1; DNA: TGTGCCAGTAGTATTACCGGGATGAACACTGAAGCTTTCTTT; CDR3: CASSITGMNTEAFF
V: TRBV7-9; size: many; D: TRBD2; J: TRBJ2-3; DNA: TGTGCCAGCAGCGCCCCCGGGGGGGGGCTGGAGAGCGCAGATACGCAGTATTTT; CDR3: CASSAPGGGLESADTQYF
V: TRBV6-5; size: many; D: NA; J: TRBJ2-2; DNA: TGTGCCAGCAGTTTCCAAAGCGGCGGGGAGCTGTTTTTT; CDR3: CASSFQSGGELFF
V: TRBV5-6; size: many; D: NA; J: TRBJ1-1; DNA: TGTGCCAGCACTTATGGAGCCCTTGAAGCTTTCTTT; CDR3: CASTYGALEAFF
V: TRBV7-9; size: many; D: NA; J: TRBJ1-1; DNA: TGTGCCAGCGGGTTTATGAACACTGAAGCTTTCTTT; CDR3: CASGFMNTEAFF
V: TRBV5-6; size: many; D: NA; J: TRBJ2-7; DNA: TGTGCCAGCAGCATCAAGGGTCCCCTGGAGCAGTACTTC; CDR3: CASSIKGPLEQYF
V: TRBV6-4; size: many; D: NA; J: TRBJ2-1; DNA: TGTGCCAGCAGTGATGGGTATGAGCAGTTCTTC; CDR3: CASSDGYEQFF
V: TRBV11-2; size: NA; D: NA; J: TRBJ1-1; DNA: TGTGCCAGCAGCATCGCCGGGACAGAAGCTTTCTTT; CDR3: CASSIAGTEAFF
V: TRBV2; size: NA; D: TRBD2; J: TRBJ2-7; DNA: TGTGCCAGCAGTGAAGATTCCTCTAGCGGCTCCTACGAGCAGTACTTC; CDR3: CASSEDSSSGSYEQYF
V: TRBV5-3; size: NA; D: NA; J: TRBJ1-1; DNA: TGTGCCAGCAGCTCCGGGGCACATACTGAAGCTTTCTTT; CDR3: CASSSGAHTEAFF
V: TRBV3-1; size: many; D: NA; J: TRBJ2-3; DNA: TGTGCCAGCAGCCAAGTCCCGGGGGAGATCACAGATACGCAGTATTTT; CDR3: CASSQVPGEITDTQYF
V: TRBV6-5; size: NA; D: NA; J: TRBJ2-1; DNA: TGTGCCAGCAGTTACGTTAACGGCAATGAGCAGTTCTTC; CDR3: CASSYVNGNEQFF
V: TRBV11-2; size: NA; D: TRBD1; J: TRBJ2-5; DNA: TGTGCCAGCAGCTTAGCCACCGGGACAGGGTTTGGAGAGACCCAGTACTTC; CDR3: CASSLATGTGFGETQYF
V: TRBV12-3/TRBV12-4; size: many; D: TRBD2; J: TRBJ2-3; DNA: TGTGCCAGCATCCTGTCGGGACTAGCCACAGATACGCAGTATTTT; CDR3: CASILSGLATDTQYF
V: TRBV7-6; size: many; D: NA; J: TRBJ2-3; DNA: TGTGCCAGCAGCCCCCGGGGACACTCCGCCGGAGATACGCAGTATTTT; CDR3: CASSPRGHSAGDTQYF
V: TRBV4-1; size: many; D: NA; J: TRBJ1-5; DNA: TGCGCCAGCAGCCAAGAGGCAGGGTGGCTCTTTCAGCCCCAGCATTTT; CDR3: CASSQEAGWLFQPQHF
V: TRBV6-4; size: many; D: NA; J: TRBJ2-7; DNA: TGTGCCAGCAGTGAGACGGCCCGGGACATCGGCGAGCAGTACTTC; CDR3: CASSETARDIGEQYF
V: TRBV12-3/TRBV12-4; size: NA; D: NA; J: TRBJ2-3; DNA: TGTGCCAGCACCTTGGTGGGAGGGGGAACAGATACGCAGTATTTT; CDR3: CASTLVGGGTDTQYF
V: TRBV20-1; size: many; D: TRBD1; J: TRBJ2-3; DNA: TGCAGTGCTACGCGTTACAGGGGCATGGCAGATACGCAGTATTTT; CDR3: CSATRYRGMADTQYF
V: TRBV6-5; size: many; D: NA; J: TRBJ1-5; DNA: TGTGCCAGCAGTCAGTCCTTGGGTGGTCAGCCCCAGCATTTT; CDR3: CASSQSLGGQPQHF
V: TRBV3-1; size: NA; D: NA; J: TRBJ2-7; DNA: TGTGCCAGCAGCCCGACGACAAAGCAGTACTTC; CDR3: CASSPTTKQYF
V: TRBV7-2; size: many; D: NA; J: TRBJ2-7; DNA: TGTGCCAGCAGCCCCAGCGACGGGCGGTACTACGAGCAGTACTTC; CDR3: CASSPSDGRYYEQYF
V: TRBV19; size: NA; D: NA; J: TRBJ2-5; DNA: TGTGCCAGTAGTGCCAGGGACTCGCAAGAGACCCAGTACTTC; CDR3: CASSARDSQETQYF
V: TRBV7-6; size: many; D: TRBD2; J: TRBJ2-7; DNA: TGTGCCAGCAGCTTAGTCGCTAGCGGGGGATTCTCCTACGAGCAGTACTTC; CDR3: CASSLVASGGFSYEQYF
V: TRBV7-9; size: many; D: NA; J: TRBJ2-7; DNA: TGTGCCAGCAGCTTAGGTCGGGGAACTCTTTACGAGCAGTACTTC; CDR3: CASSLGRGTLYEQYF
V: TRBV27; size: many; D: TRBD1; J: TRBJ2-5; DNA: TGTGCCAGCAGAATGACAGGGGGCGAGACCCAGTACTTC; CDR3: CASRMTGGETQYF
V: TRBV5-3; size: NA; D: NA; J: TRBJ1-5; DNA: TGTGCCAGCAGCTTTGGGGCTATCACAGATACGCAGCATTTT; CDR3: CASSFGAITDTQHF
V: TRBV4-3; size: few; D: NA; J: TRBJ1-3; DNA: TGCGCCAGCAGCCCTGATATCAGCGCTGGAAACACCATATATTTT; CDR3: CASSPDISAGNTIYF
V: TRBV7-2; size: many; D: TRBD2; J: TRBJ2-2; DNA: TGTGCCAGCAGCTGGACTAGCGGGGGGGAGAACACCGGGGAGCTGTTTTTT; CDR3: CASSWTSGGENTGELFF
V: TRBV28; size: many; D: TRBD2; J: TRBJ2-3; DNA: TGTGCCAGCAGTTTATCCCTCACTTCGGCTAGCGGGACATTGGGGGATACGCAGTATTTT; CDR3: CASSLSLTSASGTLGDTQYF
V: TRBV24-1; size: many; D: NA; J: TRBJ2-2; DNA: TGTGCCACCAGTGTGGGGGGCGCCGGGGACACCGGGGAGCTGTTTTTT; CDR3: CATSVGGAGDTGELFF
V: TRBV19; size: many; D: NA; J: TRBJ2-1; DNA: TGTGCCAGTAGTATAGTCCTAGCCAGTGAGCAGTTCTTC; CDR3: CASSIVLASEQFF